These T cell receptor beta chains were read from a single sample in a study of blood T cells in healthy people across ages. TCRdb re-called the 5' RACE reads through MiXCR, storing one row per CDR3 protein. The sample contains 710,000 or so distinct CDR3 sequences, around 32% of which appear only once. Sequenced sample: blood. These receptors all stem from a woman older than 75 in good health. Both conserved end residues are part of each CDR3. Fields, in order: V gene, clone size, J gene, D gene, CDR3 protein, CDR3 DNA. D genes are given only for firm matches. Expanded clones are given a class, and other clones once, few, many or no size at all.

>TRBV5-1|many|TRBJ2-5|TRBD2
CASSLSTSTGTQYF
TGCGCCAGCAGCTTGTCGACTAGCACCGGGACCCAGTACTTC
>TRBV6-5|many|TRBJ2-7|-
CASSYGAGGAEQYF
TGTGCCAGCAGTTACGGGGCAGGCGGGGCCGAGCAGTACTTC
>TRBV12-3/TRBV12-4|-|TRBJ1-5|-
CASSLGVRRGPQHF
TGTGCCAGCAGTTTAGGGGTCCGGCGAGGGCCCCAGCATTTT
>TRBV7-2|-|TRBJ2-1|-
CASSPISYNEQFF
TGTGCCAGCAGCCCCATAAGCTACAATGAGCAGTTCTTC
>TRBV5-6|many|TRBJ2-1|-
CASTFGTRGDEQFF
TGTGCCAGCACCTTCGGAACCCGGGGAGATGAGCAGTTCTTC
>TRBV7-2|-|TRBJ1-6|-
CASSFNSYNSPLHF
TGTGCCAGCAGCTTCAACAGCTATAATTCACCCCTCCACTTT
>TRBV6-1|-|TRBJ2-1|-
CTSSEDAGSYNEQFF
TGTACCAGCAGTGAAGACGCCGGATCGTACAATGAGCAGTTCTTC
>TRBV7-2|many|TRBJ1-1|-
CASSPGGATEAFF
TGTGCCAGCAGCCCCGGCGGGGCCACTGAAGCTTTCTTT
>TRBV28|many|TRBJ1-2|TRBD1
CAIRRTGEGYGYTF
TGTGCCATCCGCCGGACAGGGGAAGGCTATGGCTACACCTTC
>TRBV30|many|TRBJ1-2|-
CAWTGGTGHGYTF
TGTGCCTGGACTGGAGGGACGGGGCACGGCTACACCTTC
>TRBV3-1|many|TRBJ2-1|TRBD1
CASSPDRPSRSYNEQFF
TGTGCCAGCAGCCCGGACAGGCCTTCCAGGTCCTACAATGAGCAGTTCTTC
>TRBV20-1|-|TRBJ1-6|-
CSARRTDNSPLHF
TGCAGTGCTAGACGGACAGATAATTCACCCCTCCACTTT
>TRBV15|many|TRBJ2-3|TRBD1
CATSRNRGSGDTQYF
TGTGCCACCAGCAGAAACAGGGGGTCGGGGGATACGCAGTATTTT
>TRBV29-1|many|TRBJ2-1|-
CSARGAYNEQFF
TGCAGCGCTCGTGGAGCATACAATGAGCAGTTCTTC
>TRBV7-9|-|TRBJ1-1|-
CASSLWGRVGGTEAFF
TGTGCCAGCAGCCTTTGGGGTAGGGTGGGTGGAACTGAAGCTTTCTTT
>TRBV7-2|-|TRBJ2-4|-
CASSPNNAAKNIQYF
TGTGCCAGCAGCCCCAACAATGCTGCCAAAAACATTCAGTACTTC
>TRBV20-1|many|TRBJ2-1|-
CSARGGWTHNEQFF
TGCAGTGCTAGAGGGGGATGGACCCACAATGAGCAGTTCTTC
>TRBV4-3|once|TRBJ2-3|-
CASSQEAGAGSYTQYF
TGCGCCAGCAGCCAAGAAGCGGGTGCTGGGAGTTATACGCAGTATTTT
>TRBV6-2/TRBV6-3|few|TRBJ1-2|-
CASRPSKFYGYTF
TGTGCCAGCAGACCATCAAAGTTCTATGGCTACACCTTC
>TRBV7-9|many|TRBJ2-7|-
CASSEAVRLEYEQYF
TGTGCCAGCAGCGAGGCGGTGCGACTAGAATACGAGCAGTACTTC
>TRBV20-1|-|TRBJ2-7|TRBD2
CSAFSGVGAYEQYF
TGCAGTGCTTTTAGCGGGGTGGGAGCCTACGAGCAGTACTTC
>TRBV5-1|-|TRBJ2-2|TRBD2
CASSFLGGVNTGELFF
TGCGCCAGCAGCTTCTTGGGGGGGGTGAACACCGGGGAGCTGTTTTTT
>TRBV11-2|few|TRBJ2-5|-
CASSLDRSRPETQYF
TGTGCCAGCAGCTTAGATAGGTCCAGGCCAGAGACCCAGTACTTC
>TRBV4-1|-|TRBJ2-1|TRBD2
CASSHLAAVGNEQFF
TGCGCCAGCAGCCACCTAGCGGCTGTGGGCAATGAGCAGTTCTTC
>TRBV2|many|TRBJ2-3|TRBD2
CASSYMGGSTDTQYF
TGTGCCAGCAGCTATATGGGGGGGAGCACAGATACGCAGTATTTT
>TRBV10-3|few|TRBJ1-1|-
CAISERGGSADTEAFF
TGTGCCATCAGTGAGCGTGGGGGGTCGGCGGACACTGAAGCTTTCTTT
>TRBV7-9|-|TRBJ2-3|-
CAGSFRQFSTDTQYF
TGTGCCGGCAGCTTCCGACAGTTTAGCACAGATACGCAGTATTTT
>TRBV20-1|many|TRBJ2-7|TRBD1
CSAGTGVHEQYF
TGCAGTGCCGGGACAGGGGTTCACGAGCAGTACTTC
>TRBV6-2/TRBV6-3|-|TRBJ1-5|-
CASSYSASPNGPQHF
TGTGCCAGCAGTTACTCGGCTTCCCCCAATGGGCCCCAGCATTTT
>TRBV5-1|many|TRBJ2-1|-
CASSFGSSSYNEQFF
TGCGCCAGCAGCTTTGGGTCTAGTTCCTACAATGAGCAGTTCTTC
>TRBV10-3|many|TRBJ1-1|-
CAIFAGPGTEAFF
TGTGCCATCTTCGCAGGGCCGGGCACTGAAGCTTTCTTT
>TRBV6-6|few|TRBJ1-6|TRBD1
CASSRTGGLASPLHF
TGTGCCAGCAGTAGGACAGGGGGATTGGCCTCACCCCTCCACTTT
>TRBV20-1|-|TRBJ1-5|-
CSARGSNRRQPQHF
TGCAGTGCTAGAGGGTCCAATCGTAGGCAGCCCCAGCATTTT
>TRBV6-5|many|TRBJ2-1|-
CASSYGEGEQFF
TGTGCCAGCAGTTACGGGGAAGGGGAGCAGTTCTTC
>TRBV19|-|TRBJ1-1|-
CASRILSVDTEAFF
TGTGCCAGTAGGATCTTATCGGTAGACACTGAAGCTTTCTTT